This T cell receptor beta chain came from a study of radiotherapy plus CTLA-4 blockade in lung cancer. TCRdb keeps only in-frame clones here, not all; method: immunoSEQ multiplex PCR. The data contain about 88,000 clones, roughly 70% of them seen just once; the ten biggest clones take up more than 13%. The CDR3 is 11 amino acids. The germline V and J ends were trimmed by 6 bases and 3 bases, with 5 bases remaining between them. Germline V gives CDR1 MDHEN, CDR2 SYDVKM. This clonotype was sampled from a human donor with non-small cell lung cancer that progressed on radiotherapy plus ipilimumab. The sequenced sample was peripheral blood, obtained from a patient treated with radiotherapy plus ipilimumab. The chain has TRBV28 and TRBJ1-1; D not certain. CDR3 sequence: CASRRYTEAFF. The CDR3 bases are TGTGCCAGCAGGCGGTACACTGAAGCTTTCTTT.